The source of this T cell receptor (beta chain) is a study of blood T cells in healthy people across ages. A J-beta primer mix and a sample-barcoded 5' primer were used in a second PCR of roughly 7 to 12 cycles. Each CDR3 protein is one row after TCRdb ran MiXCR on the 5' RACE reads. The table includes about 730,000 distinct CDR3 sequences, 43% detected once. The CDR3 is 15 residues long. V shed 6 bases and J 5 bases; nucleotides not matched to a gene: 8. Per germline, CDR1 ENHRY and CDR2 SYGVKD. The table lists this clonotype with many counts. The specimen was blood. This clonotype originated in an older woman in good health. The chain links TRBV10-3 to TRBJ2-5; 11 bases fit TRBD2. The CDR3 DNA is TGTGCCATCAGACCTAGCGGGGGGAATGGGGAGACCCAGTACTTC. This encodes CAIRPSGGNGETQYF.